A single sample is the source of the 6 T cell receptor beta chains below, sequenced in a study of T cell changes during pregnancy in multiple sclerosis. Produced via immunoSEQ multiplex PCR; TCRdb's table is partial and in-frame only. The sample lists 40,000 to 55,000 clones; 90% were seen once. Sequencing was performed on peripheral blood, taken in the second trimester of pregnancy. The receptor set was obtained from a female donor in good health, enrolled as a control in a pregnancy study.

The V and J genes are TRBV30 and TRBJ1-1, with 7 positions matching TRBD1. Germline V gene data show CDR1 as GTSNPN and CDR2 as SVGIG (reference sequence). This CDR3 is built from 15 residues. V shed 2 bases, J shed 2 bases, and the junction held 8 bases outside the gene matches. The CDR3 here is CAWSYPWTGNTEAFF. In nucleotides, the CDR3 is TGTGCCTGGAGTTACCCCTGGACAGGCAACACTGAAGCTTTCTTT.

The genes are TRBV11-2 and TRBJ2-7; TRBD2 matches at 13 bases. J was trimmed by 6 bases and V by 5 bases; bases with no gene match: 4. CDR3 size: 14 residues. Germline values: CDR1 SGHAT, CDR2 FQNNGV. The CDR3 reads CASSPRTSGGEQYF. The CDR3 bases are TGTGCCAGCAGCCCGCGGACTAGCGGGGGCGAGCAGTACTTC.

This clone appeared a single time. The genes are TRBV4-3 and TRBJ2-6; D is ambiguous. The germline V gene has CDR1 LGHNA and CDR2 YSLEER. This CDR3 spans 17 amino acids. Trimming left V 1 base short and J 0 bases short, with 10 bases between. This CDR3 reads CASSQADSSSGANVLTF. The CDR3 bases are TGCGCCAGCAGCCAAGCCGACTCAAGCTCTGGGGCCAACGTCCTGACTTTC.

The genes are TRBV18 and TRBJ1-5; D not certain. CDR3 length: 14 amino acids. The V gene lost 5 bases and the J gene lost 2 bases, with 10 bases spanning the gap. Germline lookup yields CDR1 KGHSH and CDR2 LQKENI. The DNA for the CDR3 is TGTGCCAGCTCAGGAGGGTCCCGCAATCAGCCCCAGCATTTT. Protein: CASSGGSRNQPQHF. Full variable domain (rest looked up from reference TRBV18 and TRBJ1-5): NAGVMQNPRHLVRRRGQEARLRCSPMKGHSHVYWYRQLPEEGLKFMVYLQKENIIDESGMPKERFSAEFPKEGPSILRIQQVVRGDSAAYFCASSGGSRNQPQHFGDGTRLSIL.

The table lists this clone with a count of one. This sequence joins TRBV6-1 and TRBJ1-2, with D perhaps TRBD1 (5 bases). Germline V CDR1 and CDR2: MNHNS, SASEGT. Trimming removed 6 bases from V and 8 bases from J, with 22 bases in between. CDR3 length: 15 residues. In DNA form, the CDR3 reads TGTGCCAGCAGGGCCCCCCCGGACGGCCAGGGAGGCTACACCTTC. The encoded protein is CASRAPPDGQGGYTF.

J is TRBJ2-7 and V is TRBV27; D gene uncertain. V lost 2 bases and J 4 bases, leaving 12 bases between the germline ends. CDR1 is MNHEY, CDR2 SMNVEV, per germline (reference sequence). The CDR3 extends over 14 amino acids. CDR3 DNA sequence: TGTGCCAGCAGTTTAGCACAGAAGAGTTACGAGCAGTACTTC. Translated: CASSLAQKSYEQYF.